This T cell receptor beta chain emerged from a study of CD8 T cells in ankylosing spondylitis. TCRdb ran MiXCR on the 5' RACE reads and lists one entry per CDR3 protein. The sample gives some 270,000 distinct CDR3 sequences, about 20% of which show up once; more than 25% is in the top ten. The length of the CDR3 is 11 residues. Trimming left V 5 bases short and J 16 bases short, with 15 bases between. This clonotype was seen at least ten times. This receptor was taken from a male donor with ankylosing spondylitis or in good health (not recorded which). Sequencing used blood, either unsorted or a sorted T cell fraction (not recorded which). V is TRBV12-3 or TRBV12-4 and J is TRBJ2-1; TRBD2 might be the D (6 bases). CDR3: CASSRDSFTFF. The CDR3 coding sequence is TGTGCCAGCAGTCGGGACTCCTTTACTTTCTTC.